This TCR beta chain originates from a study of CD8+ T cells in alopecia areata. Looking at the study overall: Treated patients took oral tofacitinib at 5 to 10 mg twice daily. Patients in the study were on tofacitinib for 6 to 18 months, then off it for 6 months.

This clone occurred many times. Its antigen is not known. Study-wide findings and caveats: Scalp sequencing also captures normal skin's resident alphabeta T cells.

Reverse transcribed after extraction, RNA yielded cDNA as the sequencing template. TCRdb's table, derived via immunoSEQ multiplex PCR, lists solely in-frame clones and lacks some. The sample lists about 150,000 clones; 58% were seen once. Trimming took off 2 bases at V and 7 bases at J, with 2 bases between the two ends. The germline V gene encodes CDR1 MGHDK and CDR2 SYGVNS. The CDR3 is made up of 10 amino acids. This rearrangement joins TRBV25-1 to TRBJ1-2; D remains unclear. The sequence was obtained from a human donor with alopecia areata. Sequenced here: CD4+ T cells sorted from blood, sampled at week 0. The CDR3 DNA sequence: TGTGCCAGCAGTGAAATTGGCTACACCTTC. It translates to CASSEIGYTF.